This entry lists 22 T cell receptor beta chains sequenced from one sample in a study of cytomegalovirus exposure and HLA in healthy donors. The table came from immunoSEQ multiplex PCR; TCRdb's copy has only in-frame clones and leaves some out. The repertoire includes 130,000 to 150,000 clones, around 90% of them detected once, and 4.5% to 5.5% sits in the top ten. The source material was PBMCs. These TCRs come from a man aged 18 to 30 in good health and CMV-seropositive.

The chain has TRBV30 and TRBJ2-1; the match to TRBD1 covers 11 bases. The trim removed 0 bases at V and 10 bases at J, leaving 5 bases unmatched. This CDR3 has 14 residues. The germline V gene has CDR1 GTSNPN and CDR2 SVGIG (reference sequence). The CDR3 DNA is TGTGCCTGGAGTGTGGGACAGGGGGTTAAGGAGCAGTTCTTC. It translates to CAWSVGQGVKEQFF.

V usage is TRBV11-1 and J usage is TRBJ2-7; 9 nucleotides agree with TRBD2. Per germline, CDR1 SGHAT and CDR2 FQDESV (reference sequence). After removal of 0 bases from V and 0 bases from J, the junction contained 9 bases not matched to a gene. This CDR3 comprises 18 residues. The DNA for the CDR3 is TGTGCCAGCAGCTTAGCGGCCCGGACTAGCGTCTACTCCTACGAGCAGTACTTC. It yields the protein CASSLAARTSVYSYEQYF. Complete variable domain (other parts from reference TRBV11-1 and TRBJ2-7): EAEVAQSPRYKITEKSQAVAFWCDPISGHATLYWYRQILGQGPELLVQFQDESVVDDSQLPKDRFSAERLKGVDSTLKIQPAELGDSAMYLCASSLAARTSVYSYEQYFGPGTRLTVT.

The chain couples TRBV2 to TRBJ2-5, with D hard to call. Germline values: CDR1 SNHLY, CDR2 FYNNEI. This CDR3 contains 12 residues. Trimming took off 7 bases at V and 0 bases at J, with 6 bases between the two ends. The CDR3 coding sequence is TGTGCCAGCAACCAGTACCAAGAGACCCAGTACTTC. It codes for CASNQYQETQYF. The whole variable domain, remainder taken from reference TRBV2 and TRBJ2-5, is EPEVTQTPSHQVTQMGQEVILRCVPISNHLYFYWYRQILGQKVEFLVSFYNNEISEKSEIFDDQFSVERPDGSNFTLKIRSTKLEDSAMYFCASNQYQETQYFGPGTRLLVL.

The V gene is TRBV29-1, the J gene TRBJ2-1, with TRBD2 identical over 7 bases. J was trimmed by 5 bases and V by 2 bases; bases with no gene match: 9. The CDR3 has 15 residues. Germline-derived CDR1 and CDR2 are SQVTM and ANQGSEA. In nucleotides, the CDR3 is TGCAGCGTTGAACTTTCGGCTAGCGGAAACAATGAGCAGTTCTTC. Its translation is CSVELSASGNNEQFF.

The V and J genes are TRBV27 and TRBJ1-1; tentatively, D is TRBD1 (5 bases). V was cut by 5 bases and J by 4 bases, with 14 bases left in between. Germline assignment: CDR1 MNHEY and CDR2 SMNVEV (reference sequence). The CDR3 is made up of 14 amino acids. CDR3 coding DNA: TGTGCCAGCAGTCCCTACAGGAGTCGCACTGAAGCTTTCTTT. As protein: CASSPYRSRTEAFF.

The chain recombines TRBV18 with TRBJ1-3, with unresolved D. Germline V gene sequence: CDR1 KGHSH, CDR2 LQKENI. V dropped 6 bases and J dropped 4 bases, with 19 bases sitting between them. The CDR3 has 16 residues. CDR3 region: CASSQQQEQLGNTIYF. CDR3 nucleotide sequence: TGTGCCAGCTCTCAACAGCAAGAACAATTAGGAAACACCATATATTTT.

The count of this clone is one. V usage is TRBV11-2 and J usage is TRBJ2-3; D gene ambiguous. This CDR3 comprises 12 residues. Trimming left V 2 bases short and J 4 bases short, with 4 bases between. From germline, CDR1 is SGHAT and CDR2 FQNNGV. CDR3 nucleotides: TGTGCCAGCAGCTTAAGCCCAGATACGCAGTATTTT. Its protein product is CASSLSPDTQYF. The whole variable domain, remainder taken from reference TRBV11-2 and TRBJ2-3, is EAGVAQSPRYKIIEKRQSVAFWCNPISGHATLYWYQQILGQGPKLLIQFQNNGVVDDSQLPKDRFSAERLKGVDSTLKIQPAKLEDSAVYLCASSLSPDTQYFGPGTRLTVL.

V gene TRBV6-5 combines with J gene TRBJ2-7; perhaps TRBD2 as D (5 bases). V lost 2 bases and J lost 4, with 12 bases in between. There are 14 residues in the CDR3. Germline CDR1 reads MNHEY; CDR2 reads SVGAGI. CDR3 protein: CASSYRSSGYEQYF. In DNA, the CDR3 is TGTGCCAGCAGTTACCGCTCGTCGGGGTACGAGCAGTACTTC.

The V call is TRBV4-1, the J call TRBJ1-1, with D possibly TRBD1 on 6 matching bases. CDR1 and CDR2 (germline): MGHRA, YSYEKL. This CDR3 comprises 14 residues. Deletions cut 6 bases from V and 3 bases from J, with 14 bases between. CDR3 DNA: TGCGCCAGCAGGGGCTTGGGGGCTCACACTGAAGCTTTCTTT. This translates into CASRGLGAHTEAFF.

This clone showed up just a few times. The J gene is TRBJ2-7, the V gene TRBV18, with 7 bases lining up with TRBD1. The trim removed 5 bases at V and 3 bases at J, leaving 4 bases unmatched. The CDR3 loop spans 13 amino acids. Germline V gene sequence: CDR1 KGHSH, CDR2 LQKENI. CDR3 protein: CASSRDSGYEQYF. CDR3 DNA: TGTGCCAGCTCAAGGGACAGCGGCTACGAGCAGTACTTC.

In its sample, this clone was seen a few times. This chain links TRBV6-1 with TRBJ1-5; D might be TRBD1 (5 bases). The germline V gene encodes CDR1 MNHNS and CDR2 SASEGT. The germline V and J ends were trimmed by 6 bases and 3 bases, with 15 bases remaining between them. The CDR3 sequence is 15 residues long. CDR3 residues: CASRDPRGVNQPQHF. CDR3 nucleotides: TGTGCCAGCAGAGACCCCCGGGGGGTCAATCAGCCCCAGCATTTT.

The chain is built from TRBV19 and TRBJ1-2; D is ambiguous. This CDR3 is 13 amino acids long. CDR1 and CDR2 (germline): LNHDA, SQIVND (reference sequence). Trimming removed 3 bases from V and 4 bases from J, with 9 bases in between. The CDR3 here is CASSIPLFYGYTF. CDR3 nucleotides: TGTGCCAGTAGTATTCCCCTCTTCTATGGCTACACCTTC.

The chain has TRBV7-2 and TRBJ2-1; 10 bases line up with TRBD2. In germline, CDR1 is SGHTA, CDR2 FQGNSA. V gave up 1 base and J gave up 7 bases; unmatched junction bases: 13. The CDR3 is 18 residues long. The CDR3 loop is CASSLGPLASGRINEQFF. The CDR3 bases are TGTGCCAGCAGCTTAGGACCCCTCGCTAGCGGGAGAATTAATGAGCAGTTCTTC. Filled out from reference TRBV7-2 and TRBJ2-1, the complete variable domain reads GAGVSQSPSNKVTEKGKDVELRCDPISGHTALYWYRQSLGQGLEFLIYFQGNSAPDKSGLPSDRFSAERTGGSVSTLTIQRTQQEDSAVYLCASSLGPLASGRINEQFFGPGTRLTVL.

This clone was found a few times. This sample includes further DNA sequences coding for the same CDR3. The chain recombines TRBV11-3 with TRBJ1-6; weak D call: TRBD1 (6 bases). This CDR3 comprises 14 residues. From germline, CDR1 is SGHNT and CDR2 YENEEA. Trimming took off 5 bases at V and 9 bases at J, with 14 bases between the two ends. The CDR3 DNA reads TGTGCCAGCAGCCTCACAGGGTACGGTTCACCCCTCCACTTT. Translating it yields CASSLTGYGSPLHF.

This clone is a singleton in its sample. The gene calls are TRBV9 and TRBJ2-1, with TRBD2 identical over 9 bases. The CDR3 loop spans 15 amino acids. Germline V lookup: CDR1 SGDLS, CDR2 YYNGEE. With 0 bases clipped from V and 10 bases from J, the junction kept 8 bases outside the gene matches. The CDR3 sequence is CASSVVAGGPREQFF. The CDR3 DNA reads TGTGCCAGCAGCGTAGTTGCGGGAGGGCCAAGGGAGCAGTTCTTC.

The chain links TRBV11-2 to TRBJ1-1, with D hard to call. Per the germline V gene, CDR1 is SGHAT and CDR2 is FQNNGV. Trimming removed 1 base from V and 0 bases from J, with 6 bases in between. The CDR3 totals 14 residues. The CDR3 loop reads CASSLGAVNTEAFF. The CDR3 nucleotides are TGTGCCAGCAGCTTAGGCGCGGTGAACACTGAAGCTTTCTTT.

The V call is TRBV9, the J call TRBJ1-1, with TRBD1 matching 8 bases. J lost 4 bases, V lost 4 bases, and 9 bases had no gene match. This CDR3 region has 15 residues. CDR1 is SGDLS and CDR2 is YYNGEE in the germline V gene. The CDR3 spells CASSLGTGVTTEAFF. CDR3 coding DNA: TGTGCCAGCAGCCTTGGGACAGGCGTGACCACTGAAGCTTTCTTT. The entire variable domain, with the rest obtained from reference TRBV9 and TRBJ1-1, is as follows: DSGVTQTPKHLITATGQRVTLRCSPRSGDLSVYWYQQSLDQGLQFLIQYYNGEERAKGNILERFSAQQFPDLHSELNLSSLELGDSALYFCASSLGTGVTTEAFFGQGTRLTVV.

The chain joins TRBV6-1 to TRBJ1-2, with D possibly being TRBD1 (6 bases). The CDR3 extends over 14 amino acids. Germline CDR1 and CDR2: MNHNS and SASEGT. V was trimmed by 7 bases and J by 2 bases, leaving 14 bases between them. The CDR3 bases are TGTGCCAGCAACCAGCAGGGGCGGAACTATGGCTACACCTTC. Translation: CASNQQGRNYGYTF.

CDR3 coding DNA: TGTGCCAGCAGCATTCAGGGCAAGGATGGCTACACCTTC. Residues: CASSIQGKDGYTF. The rearrangement joins TRBV7-9 to TRBJ1-2, with a tentative D call TRBD1 (5 bases). Germline-derived CDR1 and CDR2 are SEHNR and FQNEAQ (reference sequence). V was cut by 5 bases and J by 6 bases, with 13 bases left in between. The CDR3 is 13 residues long.

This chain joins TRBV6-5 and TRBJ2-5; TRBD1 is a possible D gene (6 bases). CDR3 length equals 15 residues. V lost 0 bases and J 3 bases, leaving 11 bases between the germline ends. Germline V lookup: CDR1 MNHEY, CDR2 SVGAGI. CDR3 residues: CASSYSNRDEETQYF. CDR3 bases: TGTGCCAGCAGTTACTCGAACAGGGACGAAGAGACCCAGTACTTC.

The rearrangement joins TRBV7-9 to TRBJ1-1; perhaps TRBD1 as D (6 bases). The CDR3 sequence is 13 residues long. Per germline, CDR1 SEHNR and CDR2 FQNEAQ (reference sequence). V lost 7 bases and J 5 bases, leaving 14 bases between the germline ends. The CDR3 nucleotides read TGTGCCAGCACTTTAACCGGGACAACTGAAGCTTTCTTT. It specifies CASTLTGTTEAFF.

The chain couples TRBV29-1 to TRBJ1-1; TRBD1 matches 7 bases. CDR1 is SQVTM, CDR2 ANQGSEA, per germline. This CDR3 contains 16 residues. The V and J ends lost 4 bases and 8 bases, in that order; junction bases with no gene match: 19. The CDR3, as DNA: TGCAGCGTTGTTGGGCAGGGGGGCGATCTACTTCCCGAAGCTTTCTTT. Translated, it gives CSVVGQGGDLLPEAFF.